The clone carrying this TCR beta chain showed up just once. Its antigen is currently unknown. This sample is drawn from a study of cytomegalovirus exposure and HLA in healthy donors. The CDR3 totals 11 residues. The germline V and J ends were trimmed by 5 bases and 3 bases, with 4 bases remaining between them. Germline V CDR1 and CDR2: KGHSH, LQKENI. Study outcomes and limitations: The classifier reportedly diagnosed cytomegalovirus status with high specificity and sensitivity. Testing in vitro showed a few CMV-associated chains specific for CMV antigens. A list of 164 TCR beta chains associated with cytomegalovirus was given.

Clones were read by immunoSEQ multiplex PCR, and TCRdb kept only the in-frame ones, dropping some. The sample lists about 130,000 clones, about 91% seen once, with more than 0.95% in the top ten. This clonotype was sampled from a young woman in good health and CMV-seronegative. The chain employs TRBV18 and TRBJ2-5, with no clear D. The material sequenced was PBMCs. CDR3 in DNA: TGTGCCAGCTCAAACAAAGAGACCCAGTACTTC. This sequence encodes CASSNKETQYF. Together with reference TRBV18 and TRBJ2-5, the CDR3 gives the full variable domain: NAGVMQNPRHLVRRRGQEARLRCSPMKGHSHVYWYRQLPEEGLKFMVYLQKENIIDESGMPKERFSAEFPKEGPSILRIQQVVRGDSAAYFCASSNKETQYFGPGTRLLVL.